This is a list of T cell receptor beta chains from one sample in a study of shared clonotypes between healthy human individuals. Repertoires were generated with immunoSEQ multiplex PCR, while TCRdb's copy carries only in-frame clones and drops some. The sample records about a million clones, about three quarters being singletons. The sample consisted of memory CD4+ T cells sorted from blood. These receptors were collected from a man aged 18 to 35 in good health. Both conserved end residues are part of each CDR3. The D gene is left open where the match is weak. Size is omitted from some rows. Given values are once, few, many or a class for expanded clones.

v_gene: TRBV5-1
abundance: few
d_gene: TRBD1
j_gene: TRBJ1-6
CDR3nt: TGCGCCAGCAAACAGGGGTCAAGTTCACCCCTCCACTTT
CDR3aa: CASKQGSSSPLHF

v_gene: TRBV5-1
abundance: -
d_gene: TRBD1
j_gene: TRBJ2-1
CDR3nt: TGCGCCAGCAGCTTGGGACAGGGTGGTAATGAGCAGTTCTTC
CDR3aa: CASSLGQGGNEQFF

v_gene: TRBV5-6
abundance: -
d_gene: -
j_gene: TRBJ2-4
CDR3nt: TGTGCCAGCAGCTTTCGACATAAAAACATTCAGTACTTC
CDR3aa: CASSFRHKNIQYF

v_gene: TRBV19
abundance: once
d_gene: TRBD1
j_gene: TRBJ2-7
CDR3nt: TGTGCCAGTAGTATGAGACAGGGGGAATGGGAGCAGTACTTC
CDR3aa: CASSMRQGEWEQYF

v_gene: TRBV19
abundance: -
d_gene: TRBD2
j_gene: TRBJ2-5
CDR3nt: TGTGCCAGTAGTGTAGGGACTAGCGGGGGACAAGAGACCCAGTACTTC
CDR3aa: CASSVGTSGGQETQYF

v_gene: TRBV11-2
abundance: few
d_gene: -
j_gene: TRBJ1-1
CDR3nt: TGTGCCAGCAGCTTAGATGCGGGGACGGCACCTTTCTTT
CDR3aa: CASSLDAGTAPFF

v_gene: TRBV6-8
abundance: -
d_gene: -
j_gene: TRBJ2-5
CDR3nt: TGTGCCCCCCCCGAGACCCAGTACTTC
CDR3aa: CAPPETQYF

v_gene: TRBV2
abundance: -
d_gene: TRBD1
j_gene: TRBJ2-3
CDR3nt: TGTGCCAGCAGGTGGGGACAGGGCGGGGGCACAGATACGCAGTATTTT
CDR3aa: CASRWGQGGGTDTQYF

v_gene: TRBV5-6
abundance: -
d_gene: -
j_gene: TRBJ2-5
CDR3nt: TGTGCCAGCAGCTTGGGCCAGGGAAGGGGAGAGACCCAGTACTTC
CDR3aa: CASSLGQGRGETQYF

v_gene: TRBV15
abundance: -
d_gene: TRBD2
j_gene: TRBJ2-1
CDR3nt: TGTGCCACCAGCAGAGACCCTACTAGCGGGAGTACCTTCAATGAGCAGTTCTTC
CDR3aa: CATSRDPTSGSTFNEQFF

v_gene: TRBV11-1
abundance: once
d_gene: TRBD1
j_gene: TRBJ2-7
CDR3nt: TGTGCCAGCAGCTTAGCCGGGACAGGGTACTACGAGCAGTACTTC
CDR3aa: CASSLAGTGYYEQYF

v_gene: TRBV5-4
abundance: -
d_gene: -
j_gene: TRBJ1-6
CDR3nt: TGTGCCAGCAGCTTGAGGGGGGGGGTTTCACCCCTCCACTTT
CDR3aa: CASSLRGGVSPLHF

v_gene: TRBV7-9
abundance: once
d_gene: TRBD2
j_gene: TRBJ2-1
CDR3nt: TGTGCCAGCAGGCCCAGCGGGGGGGTTGAGAATGAGCAGTTCTTC
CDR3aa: CASRPSGGVENEQFF

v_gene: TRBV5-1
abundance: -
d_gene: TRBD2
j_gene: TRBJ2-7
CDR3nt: TGCGCCAGCAGCTTGCTAGCGGGGACCTCCTACGAGCAGTACTTC
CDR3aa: CASSLLAGTSYEQYF

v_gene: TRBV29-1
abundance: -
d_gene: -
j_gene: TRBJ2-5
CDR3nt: TGCAGCGGGGGGGAACTGAAACAAGAGACCCAGTACTTC
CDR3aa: CSGGELKQETQYF

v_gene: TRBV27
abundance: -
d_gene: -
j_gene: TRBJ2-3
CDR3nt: TGTGCCAGCAGTTCCCAAAGGGGCCCCAGCACAGATACGCAGTATTTT
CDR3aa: CASSSQRGPSTDTQYF

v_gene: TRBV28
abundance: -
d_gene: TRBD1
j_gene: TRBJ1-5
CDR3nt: TGTGCCAGCAGCTCGACAGGGGGCAGATTTCAGCCCCAGCATTTT
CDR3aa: CASSSTGGRFQPQHF

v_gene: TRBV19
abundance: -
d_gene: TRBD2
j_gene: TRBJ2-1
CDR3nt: TGTGCCAGTAGTACTAGCGGGGGGATCGATGAGCAGTTCTTC
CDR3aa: CASSTSGGIDEQFF

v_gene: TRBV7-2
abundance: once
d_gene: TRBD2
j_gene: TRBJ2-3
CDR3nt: TGTGCCAGCAGCCTGGGTGGGCGGGGGGCTAGCACAGATACGCAGTATTTT
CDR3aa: CASSLGGRGASTDTQYF

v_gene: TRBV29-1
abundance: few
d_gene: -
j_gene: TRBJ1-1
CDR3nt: TGCAGCGTTGCCAGGGCGAACACTGAAGCTTTCTTT
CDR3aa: CSVARANTEAFF

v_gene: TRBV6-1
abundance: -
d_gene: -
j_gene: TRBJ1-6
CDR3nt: TGTGCCAGCGTACTCTTAATGGGTTCACCCCTCCACTTT
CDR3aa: CASVLLMGSPLHF

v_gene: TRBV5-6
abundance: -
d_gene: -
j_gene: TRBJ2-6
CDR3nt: TGTGCCAGCACCGAAAGGAGCTCTGGGGCCAACGTCCTGACTTTC
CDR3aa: CASTERSSGANVLTF

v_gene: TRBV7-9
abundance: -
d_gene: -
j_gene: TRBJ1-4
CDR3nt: TGTGCCAGCAGCTTAGGGCGGACTAATGAAAAACTGTTTTTT
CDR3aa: CASSLGRTNEKLFF

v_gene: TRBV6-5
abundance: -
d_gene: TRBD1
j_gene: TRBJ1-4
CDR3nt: TGTGCCAGCAGGCGGACAGGGTTTGATGAAAAACTGTTTTTT
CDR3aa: CASRRTGFDEKLFF

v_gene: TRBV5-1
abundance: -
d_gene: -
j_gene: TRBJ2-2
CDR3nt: TGCGCCAGCCGTCTACCGGGGGGCAACACCGGGGAGCTGTTTTTT
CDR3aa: CASRLPGGNTGELFF

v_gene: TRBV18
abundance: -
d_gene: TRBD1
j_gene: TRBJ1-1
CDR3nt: TGTGCCAGCTCACCACAAAACAGGGGGAACACTGAAGCTTTCTTT
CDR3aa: CASSPQNRGNTEAFF

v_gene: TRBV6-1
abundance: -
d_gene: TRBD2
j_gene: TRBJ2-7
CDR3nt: TGTGCCAGCATCGGACTAGGGAGGTCCGAGCAGTACTTC
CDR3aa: CASIGLGRSEQYF

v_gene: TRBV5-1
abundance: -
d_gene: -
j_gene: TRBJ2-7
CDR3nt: TGCGCCAGCAGCCCGGTGGGCTACGAGCAGTACTTC
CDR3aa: CASSPVGYEQYF

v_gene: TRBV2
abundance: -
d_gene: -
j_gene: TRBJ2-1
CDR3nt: TGTGCCAGCAAGCCGGACTCAGCGGTCAATGAGCAGTTCTTC
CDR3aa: CASKPDSAVNEQFF

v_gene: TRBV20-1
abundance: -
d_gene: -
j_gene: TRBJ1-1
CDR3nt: TGCAGTGCTAGAGATGCGGGTAGGGCTTTCTTT
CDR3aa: CSARDAGRAFF

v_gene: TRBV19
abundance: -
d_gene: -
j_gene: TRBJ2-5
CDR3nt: TGTGCCAGTAGTCGAGGTAGCGAGACCCAGTACTTC
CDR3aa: CASSRGSETQYF

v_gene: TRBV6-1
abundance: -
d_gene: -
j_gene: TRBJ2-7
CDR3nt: TGTGCCAGCACCTGGACGGTGAGCTCCTACGAGCAGTACTTC
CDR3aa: CASTWTVSSYEQYF

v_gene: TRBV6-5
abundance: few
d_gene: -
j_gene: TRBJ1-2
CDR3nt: TGTGCCAGCAGTTACTCAGGCGTTAACTATGGCTACACCTTC
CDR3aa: CASSYSGVNYGYTF

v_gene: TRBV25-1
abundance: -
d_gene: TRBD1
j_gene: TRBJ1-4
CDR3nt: TGTGCCAGCAGTGTACGACAGGGAATTAATGAAAAACTGTTTTTT
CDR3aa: CASSVRQGINEKLFF

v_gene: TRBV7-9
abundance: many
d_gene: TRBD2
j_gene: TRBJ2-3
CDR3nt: TGTGCCAGCGCCATAGCGGGAGTGTTCACAGATACGCAGTATTTT
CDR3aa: CASAIAGVFTDTQYF

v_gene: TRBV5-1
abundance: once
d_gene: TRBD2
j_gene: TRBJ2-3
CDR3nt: TGCGCCAGCAGCTTTGGACTAGCGGGGTCGAGCACAGATACGCAGTATTTT
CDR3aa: CASSFGLAGSSTDTQYF

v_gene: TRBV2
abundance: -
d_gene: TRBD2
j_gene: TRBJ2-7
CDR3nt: TGTGCCAGCAGTGAAGAGTCTAGCGGGGCGGAGAGTGAGCAGTACTTC
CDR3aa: CASSEESSGAESEQYF